These T cell receptor beta chains were read from a single sample in a study of blood T cell repertoires in COVID-19. Clones were sequenced by immunoSEQ multiplex PCR, and TCRdb holds only the in-frame ones, with some missing. Of approximately 210,000 clones listed, under 90% are singletons. Source material: PBMCs or T cells enriched from blood (not recorded which). All receptors come from a woman between 50 and 59 years old with acute COVID-19. The CDR3 runs from the conserved cysteine through the conserved F or W. The order of the fields is J gene, V gene, clone size, D gene, CDR3 DNA, CDR3 protein. The D gene is left open where the match is weak. The listing skips clone size in some rows; elsewhere it reads once, few, many or a size class.

>TRBJ1-3|TRBV28|NA|NA
TGTGCCAGCAGTTTACCGGTGGGAAACACCATATATTTT
CASSLPVGNTIYF
>TRBJ2-2|TRBV18|NA|NA
TGTGCCAGCTCACCTCAGGGCGGGGAGCTGTTTTTT
CASSPQGGELFF
>TRBJ2-3|TRBV7-9|NA|NA
TGTGCCAGCAGCTTCCGGAGGGTGGGCACAGATACGCAGTATTTT
CASSFRRVGTDTQYF
>TRBJ2-5|TRBV25-1|few|NA
TGTGCCAGCAGTGCTCAGGGGAGTAGAGAGACCCAGTACTTC
CASSAQGSRETQYF
>TRBJ2-3|TRBV5-1|few|NA
TGCGCCAGCAGCTCTCAGGGGACAGATACGCAGTATTTT
CASSSQGTDTQYF
>TRBJ1-5|TRBV28|NA|NA
TGTGCCAGCAGCGCAGGGTCACGGCCCCAGCATTTT
CASSAGSRPQHF
>TRBJ2-1|TRBV28|NA|NA
TGTGCCAGCAGTCCCCTTCCGGGAAGCTCCTACAATGAGCAGTTCTTC
CASSPLPGSSYNEQFF
>TRBJ2-2|TRBV28|NA|TRBD1
TGTGCCAGCAGTGAAAGGGACAGGGGGGACACCGGGGAGCTGTTTTTT
CASSERDRGDTGELFF
>TRBJ2-1|TRBV6-5|NA|NA
TGTGCCAGCAGTTACGACAGTACTCGGAATGAGCAGTTCTTC
CASSYDSTRNEQFF
>TRBJ2-7|TRBV15|few|TRBD1
TGTGCCACTAATACCGGGACAGGGGGAGCCTACGAGCAGTACTTC
CATNTGTGGAYEQYF
>TRBJ2-7|TRBV6-2/TRBV6-3|NA|NA
TGTGCCAGCAGTTACGATGATAGCTGGTACGAGCAGTACTTC
CASSYDDSWYEQYF
>TRBJ2-7|TRBV7-9|NA|TRBD1
TGTGCCAGCAGCTTAGACAGGGGACCAACCTACGAGCAGTACTTC
CASSLDRGPTYEQYF
>TRBJ1-5|TRBV10-3|NA|NA
TGTGCCACCAAAGGGGAAGGCAATCAGCCCCAGCATTTT
CATKGEGNQPQHF
>TRBJ1-1|TRBV6-5|NA|TRBD1
TGTGCCAGCATCCCTAGCAGGGGGCGAGGCACTGAAGCTTTCTTT
CASIPSRGRGTEAFF
>TRBJ2-5|TRBV28|NA|TRBD1
TGTGCCAGCAGTTCCCCGGGACAGGGGACGGAGACCCAGTACTTC
CASSSPGQGTETQYF
>TRBJ2-7|TRBV7-2|once|TRBD2
TGTGCCAGCAGCTTAGGGAGCGGGGGGATGTACGAGCAGTACTTC
CASSLGSGGMYEQYF
>TRBJ2-3|TRBV29-1|NA|TRBD1
TGCAGCGTTGGGGGACAGGGGATGTCAGATACGCAGTATTTT
CSVGGQGMSDTQYF
>TRBJ2-7|TRBV14|NA|TRBD2
TGTGCCAGCAGCCTCAATAGCGGGTCAACCTACGAGCAGTACTTC
CASSLNSGSTYEQYF
>TRBJ2-1|TRBV4-1|NA|TRBD2
TGCGCCAGCAGCCAATCTCCAGCGGGAGGCCCGAGCTCCTACAATGAGCAGTTCTTC
CASSQSPAGGPSSYNEQFF
>TRBJ2-3|TRBV19|few|TRBD2
TGTGCCAGTAGTGCGCAATCAGCGGGAGAAGCAGATACGCAGTATTTT
CASSAQSAGEADTQYF
>TRBJ2-3|TRBV29-1|NA|TRBD2
TGCAGCGCGACCGGACTAGCAGCAGATACGCAGTATTTT
CSATGLAADTQYF
>TRBJ2-5|TRBV29-1|NA|NA
TGCAGCGCGTCCCTAAGCGGAGGGGAGACCCAGTACTTC
CSASLSGGETQYF
>TRBJ2-2|TRBV7-9|NA|TRBD1
TGTGCCAGCGGACAGGGAATCCACACCGGGGAGCTGTTTTTT
CASGQGIHTGELFF
>TRBJ2-7|TRBV6-2/TRBV6-3|NA|NA
TGTGCCAGCAGCCTGAATAACCGTAGAGAGCAGTACTTC
CASSLNNRREQYF
>TRBJ2-7|TRBV10-3|NA|TRBD2
TGTGCCATCAGCCGGGGGACTAGCGGGATCTACGAGCAGTACTTC
CAISRGTSGIYEQYF
>TRBJ2-2|TRBV19|NA|NA
TGTGCCAGTAGTGAGCACACCGGGGAGCTGTTTTTT
CASSEHTGELFF
>TRBJ2-1|TRBV5-6|NA|NA
TGTGCCAGCAGCTTCGTAGATTTGGGAGATGAGCAGTTCTTC
CASSFVDLGDEQFF
>TRBJ2-6|TRBV19|NA|TRBD1
TGTGCCAGTATAGAGGGGGCAATCTCCGGGGCCAACGTCCTGACTTTC
CASIEGAISGANVLTF
>TRBJ1-2|TRBV21-1|NA|NA
TGTGCCAGCAGCAAAAGAGCCCCGAAGGGCTACACCTTC
CASSKRAPKGYTF
>TRBJ2-2|TRBV4-1|few|NA
TGCGCCAGCAGCCAGGGCAGCAGTGGGGGGGCGCGTGGGGAGCTGTTTTTT
CASSQGSSGGARGELFF
>TRBJ2-7|TRBV5-8|once|NA
TGTGCCAGCAGCCCGGGACAACGTTCCTACGAGCAGTACTTC
CASSPGQRSYEQYF
>TRBJ2-7|TRBV28|NA|TRBD1
TGTGCCAGCAGTCACAAACCGGGACAGGACTACTACGAGCAGTACTTC
CASSHKPGQDYYEQYF
>TRBJ2-1|TRBV28|NA|TRBD1
TGTGCCAGCAGCCAGGGGGCTTACGAGCAGTTCTTC
CASSQGAYEQFF
>TRBJ1-4|TRBV7-2|NA|NA
TGTGCCAGCAGCTTAGGCCAGGGGATGTTTAATGAAAAACTGTTTTTT
CASSLGQGMFNEKLFF
>TRBJ2-1|TRBV18|NA|NA
TGTGCCAGCTCACCACAAGGCGTGACAGACTACAATGAGCAGTTCTTC
CASSPQGVTDYNEQFF
>TRBJ2-7|TRBV7-5|NA|NA
TGTGTCAGAAGCATTAGACGGCACAGGGACCTATCCTACGAGCAGTACTTC
CVRSIRRHRDLSYEQYF
>TRBJ2-3|TRBV27|NA|TRBD2
TGTGCCAGCAGCTATACCGGCACCGGGACTAGCGGGAGAAACACAGATACGCAGTATTTT
CASSYTGTGTSGRNTDTQYF
>TRBJ2-3|TRBV15|NA|TRBD2
TGTGCCACCAGCAGGGGACTAGCGGGAGTCCCACAGGATACGCAGTATTTT
CATSRGLAGVPQDTQYF
>TRBJ2-7|TRBV18|NA|NA
TGTGCCAGCTCAGGGGCCCTCTACTACGAGCAGTACTTC
CASSGALYYEQYF
>TRBJ1-3|TRBV4-3|NA|NA
TGCGCCAGCAGCCGGGACACCTCTGGAAACACCATATATTTT
CASSRDTSGNTIYF
>TRBJ2-1|TRBV9|NA|TRBD2
TGTGCCAGCAGCTCCGGGACTAGTTCTATCAATGAGCAGTTCTTC
CASSSGTSSINEQFF
>TRBJ2-1|TRBV7-2|NA|TRBD1
TGTGCCAGCAGCCCAAGGACAGGGGAAAGTAACAATGAGCAGTTCTTC
CASSPRTGESNNEQFF
>TRBJ1-6|TRBV11-3|NA|NA
TGTGCCAGCAGCTTAGACAGGGGTAATTCACCCCTCCACTTT
CASSLDRGNSPLHF
>TRBJ1-1|TRBV6-2/TRBV6-3|NA|NA
TGTGCCAGCAGTTACGCGCGGGGCTTGGACACTGAAGCTTTCTTT
CASSYARGLDTEAFF
>TRBJ2-1|TRBV6-4|NA|NA
TGTGCCAGCAGTGAATGGTCCGGGAGTGGCAACAATGAGCAGTTCTTC
CASSEWSGSGNNEQFF
>TRBJ2-1|TRBV7-2|NA|TRBD1
TGTGCCAGCAGCCGGGGGACAGGCAACAATGAGCAGTTCTTC
CASSRGTGNNEQFF
>TRBJ2-3|TRBV7-2|NA|NA
TGTGCCAGCAGCTTAGCGCGGGGCAGCACAGATACGCAGTATTTT
CASSLARGSTDTQYF
>TRBJ1-3|TRBV6-6|NA|NA
TGTGCCAGCAGTCAGACAGGTGACTCTGGAAACACCATATATTTT
CASSQTGDSGNTIYF
>TRBJ2-1|TRBV7-9|NA|TRBD1
TGTGCCAGCAGCCCGCAACAGGGGGCGCGGGGTGAGCAGTTCTTC
CASSPQQGARGEQFF
>TRBJ1-2|TRBV18|NA|TRBD1
TGTGCCAGCTCACCCGACAGGGGCTATGGCTACACCTTC
CASSPDRGYGYTF
>TRBJ2-3|TRBV7-2|NA|TRBD2
TGTGCCAGCAGCTTAGTGCGGGGGGCCACAGATACGCAGTATTTT
CASSLVRGATDTQYF
>TRBJ2-2|TRBV18|NA|TRBD1
TGTGCCAGCTCACTCGGACAGGAGAACACCGGGGAGCTGTTTTTT
CASSLGQENTGELFF
>TRBJ2-1|TRBV9|NA|TRBD1
TGTGCCAGCAGCGGCCAGGGGGCTGATCATTACAATGAGCAGTTCTTC
CASSGQGADHYNEQFF
>TRBJ2-7|TRBV11-1|NA|TRBD2
TGTGCCAGCAGCTTTAGCGGGACCGTTGGCGAGCAGTACTTC
CASSFSGTVGEQYF